The present TCR beta chain was sequenced within a study of blood T cell repertoires in COVID-19. Whole-study context: Researchers got acute and convalescent COVID-19 samples from the United States, Italy and Spain.

The method was immunoSEQ multiplex PCR; TCRdb's version includes in-frame clones alone and lacks a portion of them. This sample has hundreds of thousands of clones; over 75% occur once, and the top ten carry 1.4% to 1.5%. A case of COVID-19 had been met by exposed participants within 2 weeks before study entry. This clone was recorded a few times. V lost 0 bases to trimming and J lost 0 bases, with 12 bases between them. The CDR3 is 17 residues long. CDR1 LGHDT and CDR2 YNNKEL come from the germline V gene (reference sequence). The receptor's source is a young woman who had been exposed to COVID-19. The sequencing sample was made of PBMCs or T cells enriched from blood (not recorded which). V and J are TRBV3-1 (or the pseudogene TRBV3-2) and TRBJ1-3; D unclear. CDR3 residues: CASSQDLGGLSGNTIYF. DNA of the CDR3: TGTGCCAGCAGCCAAGATCTCGGAGGACTCTCTGGAAACACCATATATTTT.